This is a list of T cell receptor beta chains from one sample in a study of blood T cell repertoires in COVID-19. The assay was immunoSEQ multiplex PCR, and TCRdb's table has in-frame clones only and misses some. The data hold about 250,000 clones, with 65% to 80% observed a single time. Sequencing was carried out using peripheral blood. The source is a woman aged 40 to 50 with active or convalescent COVID-19. Each CDR3 is given with its conserved first and last residue. D genes are given only for firm matches. Rows give clone size only sometimes, using once, few, many, or a class for an expanded clone.

TGCGCCAGCAGCTTGGACAACTCTGGAAACACCATATATTTT	CASSLDNSGNTIYF	NA	NA	TRBV5-1	TRBJ1-3	14
TGCAGCGTTGTAGCAGGGCTTAACTATGGCTACACCTTC	CSVVAGLNYGYTF	NA	NA	TRBV29-1	TRBJ1-2	13
TGCGCCAGCAGCAGGGGACTAGAAGAGACCCAGTACTTC	CASSRGLEETQYF	TRBD2	once	TRBV5-1	TRBJ2-5	13
TGTGCTCGTGGTATTGGGGGGGCGCCTGGCTACACCTTC	CARGIGGAPGYTF	NA	NA	TRBV12-5	TRBJ1-2	13
TGTGCCAGCAGCGTAGAACTGGGACTAGCGGGGGCTGGGGCCAACGTCCTGACTTTC	CASSVELGLAGAGANVLTF	TRBD2	NA	TRBV9	TRBJ2-6	19
TGTGCCAGCAGAGATACAGGAGAGAATTCACCCCTCCACTTT	CASRDTGENSPLHF	NA	NA	TRBV2	TRBJ1-6	14
TGTGCCAGCAGCCGAATGAACAACGGGGGAGGTGGCTACACCTTC	CASSRMNNGGGGYTF	NA	NA	TRBV7-8	TRBJ1-2	15
TGTGCCAGCACTAGAAAGGGGTATGGCTACACCTTC	CASTRKGYGYTF	NA	NA	TRBV5-6	TRBJ1-2	12
TGTGCCAGCAGCCAAGGGGACAGGGCTGGGCAGTTCTTC	CASSQGDRAGQFF	TRBD1	once	TRBV3-1/TRBV3-2	TRBJ2-1	13
TGTGCCAGCAGCCAAGACCGGGGGGCGAGTGAGCAGTTCTTC	CASSQDRGASEQFF	NA	NA	TRBV4-2	TRBJ2-1	14
TGTGCCAGCAGGGGACAGGACACTGAAGCTTTCTTT	CASRGQDTEAFF	TRBD1	NA	TRBV27	TRBJ1-1	12
TGCGCCAGCAGCGCCCCCGGCAAGCGGGGGTCCTACAATGAGCAGTTCTTC	CASSAPGKRGSYNEQFF	TRBD2	few	TRBV4-1	TRBJ2-1	17
TGTGCCAGCAGGACCGGGACAGGGGGCGTCAATCAGCCCCAGCATTTT	CASRTGTGGVNQPQHF	TRBD1	NA	TRBV2	TRBJ1-5	16
TGTGCCAGTAGACGGACTGAGATTTACAATGAGCAGTTCTTC	CASRRTEIYNEQFF	NA	NA	TRBV19	TRBJ2-1	14
TGTGCCAGCAGCTTCGACAGGGTTTCACCCCTCCACTTT	CASSFDRVSPLHF	TRBD1	NA	TRBV7-9	TRBJ1-6	13
TGTGCCAGCAGCTTGGGGACAGCGGGGGATTCACCCCTCCACTTT	CASSLGTAGDSPLHF	TRBD1	few	TRBV7-9	TRBJ1-6	15
TGTGCCAGTTCTAGCGGGGGGGCCTTATACAATGAGCAGTTCTTC	CASSSGGALYNEQFF	TRBD2	NA	TRBV19	TRBJ2-1	15
TGTGCCAGCAGTGATGGCATGAACACTGAAGCTTTCTTT	CASSDGMNTEAFF	NA	NA	TRBV2	TRBJ1-1	13
TGTGCCAGCAGTACAGGCGACACTGAAGCTTTCTTT	CASSTGDTEAFF	NA	NA	TRBV6-6	TRBJ1-1	12
TGTGCCAGCAGCTTAACCGAAGGGGACTATGGCTATACCTTC	CASSLTEGDYGYTF	NA	NA	TRBV7-2	TRBJ1-2	14
TGTGCCAGCAGTGACTCTAGCGGGGGGGCGGCAGATACGCAGTATTTT	CASSDSSGGAADTQYF	TRBD2	NA	TRBV6-4	TRBJ2-3	16
TGTGCCAGCAGCTCGACAGGGGGCCGGGAAAAACTGTTTTTT	CASSSTGGREKLFF	TRBD1	NA	TRBV7-9	TRBJ1-4	14
TGTGCCAGCAGCCCAATCGGACTAGCGGCAGATTTAAAGAGCTCCTACAATGAGCAGTTCTTC	CASSPIGLAADLKSSYNEQFF	TRBD2	NA	TRBV9	TRBJ2-1	21
TGTGCCAGTAGTAGCCAGGGGGTCGGCTATGGCTACACCTTC	CASSSQGVGYGYTF	TRBD1	NA	TRBV19	TRBJ1-2	14
TGTGCCAGCAGGCTTACTAGCGGAATTACAGATACGCAGTATTTT	CASRLTSGITDTQYF	TRBD2	NA	TRBV6-5	TRBJ2-3	15
TGTGCTAGTGGTTTGGTCATGAGTTCAACCAAAAACATTCAGTACTTC	CASGLVMSSTKNIQYF	NA	once	TRBV12-5	TRBJ2-4	16
TGTGCCAGCAGCGAAGAGTTATTACTAGCGGCTCCCTACAATGAGCAGTTCTTC	CASSEELLLAAPYNEQFF	TRBD2	NA	TRBV6-1	TRBJ2-1	18
TGTGCCAGCAGCCTGCACAGGGGGCGATTCCTTTCGACTAATGAAAAACTGTTTTTT	CASSLHRGRFLSTNEKLFF	TRBD1	few	TRBV7-8	TRBJ1-4	19
TGTGCCAGCAGTGAGGACAGGGGGCTGTACAATCAGCCCCAGCATTTT	CASSEDRGLYNQPQHF	TRBD1	NA	TRBV6-1	TRBJ1-5	16
TGTGCCAGCAGCTTAGACGGGTATGGATATGGCTACACCTTC	CASSLDGYGYGYTF	NA	NA	TRBV7-3	TRBJ1-2	14
TGTGCCAGCAGCGCCCGACAGGGTACCACCGGGGAGCTGTTTTTT	CASSARQGTTGELFF	TRBD1	many	TRBV9	TRBJ2-2	15
TGTGCCAGCAGTCAGGACAGAAGCTCTGGAAACACCATATATTTT	CASSQDRSSGNTIYF	NA	NA	TRBV2	TRBJ1-3	15